This is a list of T cell receptor beta chains from one sample in a study of blood T cell repertoires in COVID-19. The protocol was immunoSEQ multiplex PCR, while the TCRdb copy is restricted to in-frame clones and leaves out a portion. The sample shows over 100,000 clones, more than 75% of them seen only once. Sample: peripheral blood. These receptors were collected from a man aged 65-85 years with acute or convalescent COVID-19. Each CDR3 is given with its conserved first and last residue. A D gene is named only where the DNA matches it firmly. Some rows have no size entry. The others give once, few or many, or a class for an expanded clone.

j_call d_call clone_size v_call cdr3_length cdr3_aa cdr3_nt
TRBJ1-1 - few TRBV5-6 14 CASARGGGSTEAFF TGTGCCAGCGCCCGGGGAGGGGGGAGCACTGAAGCTTTCTTT
TRBJ1-2 - - TRBV5-1 14 CASSLLTGNYGYTF TGCGCCAGCAGCTTGCTGACGGGGAACTATGGCTACACCTTC
TRBJ2-3 TRBD2 few TRBV7-3 14 CASSFGLVTDTQYF TGTGCCAGCAGTTTTGGACTAGTCACAGATACGCAGTATTTT
TRBJ2-7 TRBD1 few TRBV28 16 CASSQNTGGRTYEQYF TGTGCCAGCAGTCAGAACACAGGGGGCCGGACCTACGAGCAGTACTTC
TRBJ2-5 TRBD2 - TRBV5-1 14 CASSRGAGEETQYF TGCGCCAGCAGCCGGGGAGCGGGAGAAGAGACCCAGTACTTC
TRBJ1-4 - - TRBV6-5 14 CASWAGATNEKLFF TGTGCCAGCTGGGCCGGGGCAACTAATGAAAAACTGTTTTTT
TRBJ2-7 - - TRBV6-4 17 CASKRIQGHWRSYEQYF TGTGCCAGCAAGCGAATACAGGGCCATTGGAGGTCCTACGAGCAGTACTTC
TRBJ2-3 TRBD2 once TRBV3-1/TRBV3-2 15 CASSTRTSGTDTQYF TGTGCCAGCAGCACTCGGACTAGCGGCACAGATACGCAGTATTTT
TRBJ2-2 - - TRBV9 16 CASSVGGPANTGELFF TGTGCCAGCAGCGTAGGAGGGCCCGCGAACACCGGGGAGCTGTTTTTT
TRBJ2-7 - - TRBV9 13 CASSVNEVARQYF TGTGCCAGCAGCGTAAATGAGGTCGCACGGCAGTACTTC
TRBJ2-5 - - TRBV24-1 16 CATSAGWTANEETQYF TGTGCCACCAGCGCCGGGTGGACAGCGAACGAAGAGACCCAGTACTTC
TRBJ1-5 - - TRBV10-2 13 CASSELRNQPQHF TGCGCCAGCAGTGAACTCCGGAATCAGCCCCAGCATTTT
TRBJ1-1 TRBD1 - TRBV10-1 14 CASSTGQGNTEAFF TGCGCCAGCAGTACTGGACAGGGGAACACTGAAGCTTTCTTT
TRBJ1-5 - - TRBV6-2/TRBV6-3 14 CASTPAGGGQPQHF TGTGCCAGCACCCCGGCGGGGGGAGGTCAGCCCCAGCATTTT
TRBJ1-3 - - TRBV6-6 15 CASSSKMSSGNTIYF TGTGCCAGCAGTTCGAAGATGAGCTCTGGAAACACCATATATTTT
TRBJ1-1 TRBD1 - TRBV3-1/TRBV3-2 14 CASSQGTGITEAFF TGTGCCAGCAGCCAAGGGACAGGGATCACTGAAGCTTTCTTT
TRBJ1-3 - - TRBV11-2 17 CASSLVRGQPSGNTIYF TGTGCCAGCAGCTTAGTCCGCGGACAGCCCTCTGGAAACACCATATATTTT
TRBJ1-4 - - TRBV6-5 14 CASSTLGPNEKLFF TGTGCCAGCAGTACCCTAGGTCCTAATGAAAAACTGTTTTTT
TRBJ1-4 TRBD1 - TRBV7-9 15 CASSFRDSGNEKLFF TGTGCCAGCAGCTTCCGGGACAGTGGAAATGAAAAACTGTTTTTT
TRBJ2-7 - - TRBV2 12 CASRAEGYEQYF TGTGCCAGCAGGGCAGAGGGCTACGAGCAGTACTTC
TRBJ2-1 TRBD1 once TRBV29-1 12 CSARTGGVEQFF TGCAGCGCCCGGACAGGGGGCGTTGAGCAGTTCTTC
TRBJ2-7 TRBD2 - TRBV29-1 18 CSVEIWLAGGPRVKEQYF TGCAGCGTTGAAATTTGGCTAGCGGGAGGCCCGCGCGTCAAAGAGCAGTACTTC
TRBJ1-4 - - TRBV13 16 CASSPRGVGGDEKLFF TGTGCCAGCAGCCCCCGGGGTGTAGGGGGGGATGAAAAACTGTTTTTT
TRBJ1-3 TRBD1 - TRBV28 16 CASSRDRANTGNTIYF TGTGCCAGCAGTAGAGACAGGGCTAATACTGGAAACACCATATATTTT
TRBJ2-5 - - TRBV20-1 11 CSAQARETQYF TGCAGTGCTCAGGCGCGCGAGACCCAGTACTTC
TRBJ2-3 - - TRBV5-1 14 CASSLGEVGDTQYF TGCGCCAGCAGCTTGGGTGAGGTTGGAGATACGCAGTATTTT
TRBJ1-2 - - TRBV19 15 CASSIHSGLNYGYTF TGTGCCAGTAGTATCCACAGCGGCCTTAACTATGGCTACACCTTC
TRBJ1-1 TRBD1 - TRBV7-8 14 CASSLMGQGGEAFF TGTGCCAGCAGCTTAATGGGACAGGGGGGTGAAGCTTTCTTT
TRBJ2-1 - - TRBV29-1 14 CSVAPSVLLGEQFF TGCAGCGTTGCGCCTAGCGTTCTTTTGGGTGAGCAGTTCTTC
TRBJ1-2 - few TRBV11-2 13 CASTLTAAYGYTF TGTGCCAGCACCTTAACAGCAGCCTATGGCTACACCTTC
TRBJ2-2 - - TRBV29-1 14 CSGGQGPNTGELFF TGCAGCGGTGGCCAGGGGCCGAACACCGGGGAGCTGTTTTTT
TRBJ1-2 - - TRBV18 15 CASSPQEVQSYGYTF TGTGCCAGCTCACCGCAGGAAGTCCAATCCTATGGCTACACCTTC
TRBJ1-1 - - TRBV18 16 CASSPPGRPLNTEAFF TGTGCCAGCTCACCACCGGGCCGACCCTTGAACACTGAAGCTTTCTTT
TRBJ2-7 - - TRBV29-1 12 CSVTRDSYEQYF TGCAGCGTGACACGGGACTCCTACGAGCAGTACTTC
TRBJ1-4 TRBD1 - TRBV5-6 15 CASSLRQGMREKLFF TGTGCCAGCAGCCTGCGACAGGGTATGCGGGAAAAACTGTTTTTT
TRBJ2-1 - - TRBV5-1 15 CASSLAGSSYNEQFF TGCGCCAGCAGCTTGGCGGGAAGCTCCTACAATGAGCAGTTCTTC
TRBJ2-7 - few TRBV12-5 14 CASGLKGGAYEQYF TGTGCTAGTGGATTGAAAGGGGGGGCCTACGAGCAGTACTTC
TRBJ2-3 - - TRBV7-8 15 CASRLGVLATDTQYF TGTGCCAGCAGATTAGGGGTACTAGCCACAGATACGCAGTATTTT
TRBJ2-7 TRBD1 once TRBV15 14 CATSRGTGPDEQYF TGTGCCACCAGCAGAGGGACAGGTCCTGACGAGCAGTACTTC
TRBJ1-4 TRBD1 - TRBV18 16 CASSPTGGQGDEKLFF TGTGCCAGCTCACCAACGGGGGGACAGGGAGACGAAAAACTGTTTTTT
TRBJ1-2 - - TRBV9 13 CASSLDRDYGYTF TGTGCCAGCAGCCTCGACAGAGACTATGGCTACACCTTC
TRBJ2-1 TRBD2 - TRBV5-8 16 CASSFSGGPPYNEQFF TGTGCCAGCAGCTTCTCGGGGGGTCCCCCCTACAATGAGCAGTTCTTC
TRBJ2-1 - - TRBV24-1 14 CATHPGGRGNEQFF TGTGCCACCCATCCGGGAGGCAGGGGCAATGAGCAGTTCTTC
TRBJ2-1 TRBD2 - TRBV5-8 17 CASSSPPGLAYYNEQFF TGTGCCAGCAGCTCGCCTCCGGGACTAGCGTACTACAATGAGCAGTTCTTC
TRBJ2-7 - - TRBV12-3/TRBV12-4 12 CASGLTAVGQYF TGTGCCAGCGGGTTGACAGCTGTCGGGCAGTACTTC
TRBJ2-5 - - TRBV30 13 CAWSVQGMETQYF TGTGCCTGGAGTGTGCAGGGGATGGAGACCCAGTACTTC